This T cell receptor beta chain was captured by sequencing in a study of T cells in Graves' hyperthyroidism and ophthalmopathy. The CDR3 has 13 amino acids. The germline gives CDR1 SNHLY, CDR2 FYNNEI. The V end was cut by 7 bases, the J end by 3 bases, with 13 bases between. The CDR3 regions of TCR beta were amplified from RNA transcripts. The HTBI set primed first-round TCR CDR3 RT-PCR. TCRdb recomputed calls from the multiplex PCR reads with MiXCR, one row per CDR3 protein. This table holds about 560,000 distinct CDR3 sequences, about half found once. The sample holds a few counts of this clonotype. Its matching antigen is unknown. Study outcomes and limitations: Stable hyperthyroidism was told apart from ophthalmopathy by a model built on 13 V-J features. Before onset, by a median of approximately 6.8 months, the model predicted ophthalmopathy.

The V and J genes are TRBV2 and TRBJ2-7, with D possibly being TRBD1 (6 bases). The sequencing input was peripheral blood or thyroid tissue (not recorded which). The receptor was derived from a woman younger than 30 with Graves' hyperthyroidism. This CDR3 is CASNRDNFYEQYF. CDR3 DNA sequence: TGTGCCAGCAACCGGGACAACTTCTACGAGCAGTACTTC. Filled out from reference TRBV2 and TRBJ2-7, the complete variable domain reads EPEVTQTPSHQVTQMGQEVILRCVPISNHLYFYWYRQILGQKVEFLVSFYNNEISEKSEIFDDQFSVERPDGSNFTLKIRSTKLEDSAMYFCASNRDNFYEQYFGPGTRLTVT.